This T cell receptor (beta chain) was profiled in a study of cytomegalovirus exposure and HLA in healthy donors. A remark on this clone: Its antigen is currently unknown.

Primers: 60 Vbeta forward and 13 Jbeta reverse. The table came from immunoSEQ multiplex PCR; TCRdb's copy has only in-frame clones and leaves some out. Among around 110,000 clones listed, 55% to 75% were seen once. Broader study findings: As a later analysis showed, a missense DCLRE1C variant was linked to trimming of TCR beta V- and J-genes. TCR sequences were mostly rare, though some public TCRs occurred in many donors. The classifier, whose performance was assessed in both the original and validation cohorts, reportedly diagnosed cytomegalovirus status with high specificity and sensitivity. Being productive about 87% or about 30% of the time was typical of most TCR beta V segments in an earlier analysis.

Material: PBMCs. The receptor's source is a woman aged 40 to 50 in good health and CMV-seropositive.

The CDR3 DNA follows: TGCGCCAGCAGCCAAATATACGCCCTCGGGACCGGGGAGCTGTTTTTT. Protein: CASSQIYALGTGELFF. The J gene is TRBJ2-2, the V gene TRBV4-1; D is unclear. Germline V gene sequence: CDR1 MGHRA, CDR2 YSYEKL. The CDR3 length is 16 residues. The ends were cut back, 2 bases at V and 5 bases at J, with 15 bases in the middle.